One and the same sample provided the 30 T cell receptor beta chains below, sequenced in a study of shared clonotypes between healthy human individuals. Sequencing was performed with immunoSEQ multiplex PCR; in TCRdb, only in-frame clones are kept and a portion is missing. The table has about 660,000 clones, over 65% seen once. Sequencing was performed on memory CD4+ T cells sorted from blood. Subset: CD45RA-negative fraction. The receptors come from a woman aged 25 to 39 in good health.

V gene TRBV19 combines with J gene TRBJ2-7; D may match TRBD1 or TRBD2 (5 bases each). This CDR3 is built from 15 residues. V was trimmed by 5 bases and J by 3 bases, leaving 17 bases between them. CDR1 is LNHDA and CDR2 is SQIVND in the germline V gene (reference sequence). CDR3: CASSYAGTDGYEQYF. In nucleotides, the CDR3 is TGTGCCAGTAGTTACGCCGGGACGGATGGCTACGAGCAGTACTTC. The variable domain in full, completed from reference TRBV19 and TRBJ2-7, reads DGGITQSPKYLFRKEGQNVTLSCEQNLNHDAMYWYRQDPGQGLRLIYYSQIVNDFQKGDIAEGYSVSREKKESFPLTVTSAQKNPTAFYLCASSYAGTDGYEQYFGPGTRLTVT.

Only a few counts were recorded for this clone. Written as DNA, the CDR3 is TGTGCCAGCGAGAGGGTAATGGACACTGAAGCTTTCTTT. It is translated as CASERVMDTEAFF. The rearrangement uses TRBV7-9 and TRBJ1-1; D call uncertain. This CDR3 is built from 13 residues. Germline lookup yields CDR1 SEHNR and CDR2 FQNEAQ (reference sequence). Trimming took off 8 bases at V and 3 bases at J, with 13 bases between the two ends.

The gene calls are TRBV2 and TRBJ2-3; D remains ambiguous. The germline CDR1 and CDR2 sequences are SNHLY and FYNNEI. This CDR3 has 13 residues. The V end was cut by 0 bases, the J end by 9 bases, with 10 bases between. Here the CDR3 DNA reads TGTGCCAGCAGTGAAGCGAACGGCGTGACGCAGTATTTT. Encoded protein: CASSEANGVTQYF.

The chain combines TRBV4-1 with TRBJ2-7; D perhaps matches TRBD2 (6 bases). The length of the CDR3 is 16 residues. Germline V gene data show CDR1 as MGHRA and CDR2 as YSYEKL. Trimming cost V 0 bases and J 5 bases, with 17 bases left between them. The CDR3 reads CASSQDRWGDRDEQYF. CDR3 nucleotides: TGCGCCAGCAGCCAAGATAGGTGGGGGGATCGCGACGAGCAGTACTTC.

This chain uses TRBV5-1 with TRBJ2-7; unclear D gene. The length of the CDR3 is 13 residues. The germline gives CDR1 SGHRS, CDR2 YFSETQ. Deletions cut 1 base from V and 12 bases from J, with 17 bases between. The CDR3 DNA reads as TGCGCCAGCAGCTTGAATGGTGGCGGCCCCGCGTACTTC. This sequence encodes CASSLNGGGPAYF.

This sequence joins TRBV28 and TRBJ2-7; perhaps TRBD1 as D (5 bases). The germline V and J ends were trimmed by 3 bases and 6 bases, with 9 bases remaining between them. The CDR3 consists of 12 residues. Germline CDR1 reads MDHEN; CDR2 reads SYDVKM. The CDR3 spells CASSFPGSEQYF. DNA for the CDR3: TGTGCCAGCAGTTTTCCAGGGTCCGAGCAGTACTTC. The whole variable domain, filled in from reference TRBV28 and TRBJ2-7, reads DVKVTQSSRYLVKRTGEKVFLECVQDMDHENMFWYRQDPGLGLRLIYFSYDVKMKEKGDIPEGYSVSREKKERFSLILESASTNQTSMYLCASSFPGSEQYFGPGTRLTVT.

A single count supports this clone. The chain links TRBV4-2 to TRBJ1-4; no clear D. V shed 0 bases and J shed 0 bases, with 5 bases lying between them. The CDR3 runs to 15 residues. Germline CDR1 and CDR2: LGHNA and YNFKEQ. The DNA of the CDR3 is TGTGCCAGCAGCCAAGATAGATCAACTAATGAAAAACTGTTTTTT. Residues: CASSQDRSTNEKLFF.

This clone was observed a single time. This rearrangement joins TRBV4-2 to TRBJ2-3, with D unresolved. Trimming shortened V by 1 base and J by 2 bases, and 10 bases separated the two germline ends. CDR3 length: 15 residues. From germline, CDR1 is LGHNA and CDR2 YNFKEQ. For the CDR3, the DNA is TGTGCCAGCAGCCAAGGTGTTCAAATCACAGATACGCAGTATTTT. Its protein product is CASSQGVQITDTQYF.

The chain couples TRBV19 to TRBJ2-1; 12 bases agree with TRBD1. This CDR3 has 15 amino acids. V dropped 4 bases and J dropped 9; count of bases not matched to a gene: 7. The V gene's germline CDR1 is LNHDA and CDR2 SQIVND (reference sequence). The CDR3 DNA follows: TGTGCCAGTAGTACGGGACAGGGGGCGGCAGGTGAGCAGTTCTTC. Residues: CASSTGQGAAGEQFF.

This chain links TRBV4-1 with TRBJ2-5; D unresolved. The CDR3 extends over 14 amino acids. V was pared by 4 bases and J by 1 base, with 10 bases between. The germline V gene encodes CDR1 MGHRA and CDR2 YSYEKL. This chain's CDR3 is CASSLTWAQETQYF. Written as DNA, the CDR3 is TGCGCCAGCAGCCTAACTTGGGCCCAAGAGACCCAGTACTTC.

This clone has just a few counts. The gene calls are TRBV28 and TRBJ1-3, with D unresolved. CDR1 and CDR2 (germline): MDHEN, SYDVKM. V was clipped by 6 bases and J by 6 bases, with 15 bases between them. The CDR3 sequence is 14 residues long. CDR3: CASSPGGVANTIYF. As DNA, the CDR3 is TGTGCCAGCAGCCCCGGTGGGGTAGCAAACACCATATATTTT.

The rearrangement uses TRBV19 and TRBJ2-1, with TRBD2 matching 16 bases. The germline gives CDR1 LNHDA, CDR2 SQIVND (reference sequence). This CDR3 contains 21 residues. Germline trimming cut 3 bases from V and 7 bases from J; bases unmatched to any gene: 18. The DNA of the CDR3 is TGTGCCAGTAGTATCTCTGGGTCGGGACTAGCGGGAGGGCCGGTCCGGAATGAGCAGTTCTTC. This translates into CASSISGSGLAGGPVRNEQFF. Drawing the rest from reference TRBV19 and TRBJ2-1, the complete variable domain is DGGITQSPKYLFRKEGQNVTLSCEQNLNHDAMYWYRQDPGQGLRLIYYSQIVNDFQKGDIAEGYSVSREKKESFPLTVTSAQKNPTAFYLCASSISGSGLAGGPVRNEQFFGPGTRLTVL.

This clone was detected only once. The V and J genes are TRBV5-1 and TRBJ1-2; D possibly corresponds to TRBD1 (6 bases). V was trimmed by 0 bases and J by 4 bases, leaving 10 bases between them. CDR3 size: 14 residues. Germline values: CDR1 SGHRS, CDR2 YFSETQ. This chain's CDR3 is CASSLDGTPYGYTF. The CDR3 DNA follows: TGCGCCAGCAGCTTGGACGGGACACCCTATGGCTACACCTTC.

This chain connects TRBV30 to TRBJ1-2; 7 bases match TRBD1. CDR3 length: 13 residues. Per germline, CDR1 GTSNPN and CDR2 SVGIG (reference sequence). Losses at the gene ends were 7 bases for V and 0 bases for J; bases not matched to a gene: 5. CDR3 sequence reads: CASTTGTNYGYTF. CDR3 DNA sequence: TGTGCCTCCACGACAGGGACTAACTATGGCTACACCTTC.

V gene TRBV4-2 combines with J gene TRBJ2-3; 12 positions agree with TRBD2. The CDR3 totals 18 residues. V shed 5 bases and J 2 bases; nucleotides not matched to a gene: 11. Per the germline V gene, CDR1 is LGHNA and CDR2 is YNFKEQ. The CDR3 region is CASSSTSGRLGSTDTQYF. DNA for the CDR3: TGTGCCAGCAGCTCGACTAGCGGGAGATTGGGATCCACAGATACGCAGTATTTT.

This clone was seen once. The chain links TRBV10-3 to TRBJ2-2; D is perhaps TRBD1 or TRBD2 (6 bases each). This CDR3 is built from 18 residues. The germline V and J ends were trimmed by 8 bases and 0 bases, with 22 bases remaining between them. Germline loops: CDR1 ENHRY, CDR2 SYGVKD. The CDR3: CAIGGSAGVSANTGELFF. The CDR3, as DNA: TGTGCCATCGGGGGGTCCGCAGGGGTATCGGCGAACACCGGGGAGCTGTTTTTT.

This chain connects TRBV5-1 to TRBJ2-1; the match to TRBD1 covers 10 bases. This CDR3 region has 14 residues. Trimming removed 0 bases from V and 7 bases from J; junction bases left unmatched: 1. The germline V gene has CDR1 SGHRS and CDR2 YFSETQ. CDR3 amino acids: CASSLGQGANEQFF. The CDR3 region has the DNA TGCGCCAGCAGCTTGGGACAGGGGGCGAATGAGCAGTTCTTC.

This chain connects TRBV7-2 to TRBJ1-5; D gene ambiguous. Germline assignment: CDR1 SGHTA and CDR2 FQGNSA. Trimming took off 4 bases at V and 7 bases at J, with 14 bases between the two ends. The CDR3 sequence is 14 residues long. CDR3 protein: CASSSPGGGQPQHF. CDR3 coding DNA: TGTGCCAGCAGCTCCCCGGGAGGCGGGCAGCCCCAGCATTTT.

The rearrangement links TRBV5-5 to TRBJ2-7, with 7 bases that match TRBD2. The CDR3 runs to 15 residues. CDR1 is SGHKS, CDR2 YYEKEE, per germline (reference sequence). Trimming took 0 bases from V and 7 from J; bases not matched to a gene: 10. The CDR3 sequence is CASSLVGQGGREQYF. CDR3 DNA: TGTGCCAGCAGCTTGGTAGGTCAGGGAGGGCGGGAGCAGTACTTC.

This sequence joins TRBV27 and TRBJ2-7; perhaps TRBD1 as D (5 bases). The CDR3 is 16 residues long. V lost 0 bases to trimming and J lost 1 base, with 13 bases between them. Per the germline V gene, CDR1 is MNHEY and CDR2 is SMNVEV (reference sequence). This CDR3 reads CASSLSWGSRSYEQYF. CDR3 coding DNA: TGTGCCAGCAGTTTATCTTGGGGCTCTCGGTCCTACGAGCAGTACTTC.

The chain combines TRBV29-1 with TRBJ1-2; D might be TRBD1 (6 bases). Between the trimmed V and J ends, which lost 3 bases and 8 bases, there was a span of 13 bases. The CDR3 contains 12 residues. Germline CDR1 reads SQVTM; CDR2 reads ANQGSEA. Here the CDR3 DNA reads TGCAGCGTTGAGTTGGACAGCCAAGGCTACACCTTC. The encoded protein is CSVELDSQGYTF.

The chain has TRBV4-2 and TRBJ2-1, with D possibly matching TRBD2 (6 bases). The CDR3 sequence is 17 residues long. Germline assignment: CDR1 LGHNA and CDR2 YNFKEQ. The V and J ends lost 2 bases and 8 bases respectively, with 22 bases between them. The CDR3 nucleotides read TGTGCCAGCAGCCAATTGGCGGGATCCTACGGATGGGATGAGCAGTTCTTC. Translated: CASSQLAGSYGWDEQFF.

This rearrangement joins TRBV2 to TRBJ1-3; 8 bases are shared with TRBD1. Germline lookup yields CDR1 SNHLY and CDR2 FYNNEI. Unmatched junction bases numbered 1, after V lost 4 bases and J lost 2 bases. CDR3 size: 14 residues. The CDR3 DNA reads TGTGCCAGCAGTGTGGACAGGGCTGGAAACACCATATATTTT. Translated: CASSVDRAGNTIYF.

The rearrangement links TRBV18 to TRBJ1-5; 7 bases are a match to TRBD1. Per germline, CDR1 KGHSH and CDR2 LQKENI. The CDR3 is 16 amino acids. V gave up 4 bases and J gave up 0 bases; unmatched junction bases: 6. The chain's CDR3 is CASSRQGPNSNQPQHF. The CDR3 nucleotides are TGTGCCAGCTCACGACAGGGACCCAATAGCAATCAGCCCCAGCATTTT.

J is TRBJ2-7 and V is TRBV28; D gene unclear. The CDR3 is 15 amino acids. V was clipped by 7 bases and J by 0 bases, with 16 bases between them. Germline V gives CDR1 MDHEN, CDR2 SYDVKM. CDR3 coding DNA: TGTGCCAGCAAGCTCTCCTGGAGACGCTCCTACGAGCAGTACTTC. Encoded protein: CASKLSWRRSYEQYF.

The count of this clone is one. J is TRBJ2-1 and V is TRBV5-4, with 7 bases aligning to TRBD2. This CDR3 contains 12 residues. Trimming removed 3 bases from V and 9 bases from J; junction bases left unmatched: 3. Germline-derived CDR1 and CDR2 are SGHNT and YYREEE (reference sequence). The CDR3 protein is CASSSGGFEQFF. The CDR3 nucleotides are TGTGCCAGCAGCTCCGGGGGGTTTGAGCAGTTCTTC.

On this clone itself: Since the CDR3 does not end with the conserved phenylalanine or tryptophan, this likely comes from a read error. The J gene is TRBJ1-5, the V gene TRBV29-1; D gene unclear. Germline CDR1 reads SQVTM; CDR2 reads ANQGSEA. V dropped 7 bases and J dropped 5 bases, with 12 bases sitting between them. CDR3 length: 12 amino acids. Here the CDR3 reads CSAKDGDQPQHL. The CDR3 nucleotides read TGCAGCGCGAAGGACGGGGATCAGCCCCAGCATCTT.

The chain joins TRBV27 to TRBJ2-6; no reliable D call. Germline-derived CDR1 and CDR2 are MNHEY and SMNVEV (reference sequence). Trimming removed 4 bases at V and 0 bases at J, with 7 bases between. This CDR3 region has 15 residues. DNA for the CDR3: TGTGCCAGCAGTTCGCATAGCTCTGGGGCCAACGTCCTGACTTTC. Amino acid sequence: CASSSHSSGANVLTF.

The CDR3 DNA sequence: TGTGCCAGCAGCTCGATGGAGGGGACCACCGGGGAGCTGTTTTTT. Its protein is CASSSMEGTTGELFF. The chain carries TRBV7-9 and TRBJ2-2, with D perhaps TRBD2 (6 bases). V lost 4 bases, J lost 4 bases, and 13 bases lay in between. The CDR3 totals 15 residues. CDR1 is SEHNR, CDR2 FQNEAQ, per germline (reference sequence). Combining the CDR3 with reference TRBV7-9 and TRBJ2-2 gives the whole variable domain DTGVSQNPRHKITKRGQNVTFRCDPISEHNRLYWYRQTLGQGPEFLTYFQNEAQLEKSRLLSDRFSAERPKGSFSTLEIQRTEQGDSAMYLCASSSMEGTTGELFFGEGSRLTVL.

There are many counts of this clone. This rearrangement joins TRBV29-1 to TRBJ2-6; 9 nucleotides align to TRBD1. The length of the CDR3 is 16 residues. From germline, CDR1 is SQVTM and CDR2 ANQGSEA. The V and J ends lost 7 bases and 0 bases, in that order; junction bases with no gene match: 7. CDR3 in DNA: TGCAGCGCCTTTGGACAGGGGTTCTCTGGGGCCAACGTCCTGACTTTC. This translates into CSAFGQGFSGANVLTF.